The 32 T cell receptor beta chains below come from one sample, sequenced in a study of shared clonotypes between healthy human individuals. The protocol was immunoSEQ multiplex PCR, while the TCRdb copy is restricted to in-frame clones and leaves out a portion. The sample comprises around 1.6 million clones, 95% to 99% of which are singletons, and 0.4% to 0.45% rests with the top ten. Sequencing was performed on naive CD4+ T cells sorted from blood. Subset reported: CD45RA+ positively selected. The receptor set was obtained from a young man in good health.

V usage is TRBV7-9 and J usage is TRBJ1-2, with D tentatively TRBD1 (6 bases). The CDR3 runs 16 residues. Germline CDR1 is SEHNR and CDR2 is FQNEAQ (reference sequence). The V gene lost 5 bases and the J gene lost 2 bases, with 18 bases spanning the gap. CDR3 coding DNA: TGTGCCAGCAGCGAACAGGGATTCCCCCTCAACTATGGCTACACCTTC. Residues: CASSEQGFPLNYGYTF.

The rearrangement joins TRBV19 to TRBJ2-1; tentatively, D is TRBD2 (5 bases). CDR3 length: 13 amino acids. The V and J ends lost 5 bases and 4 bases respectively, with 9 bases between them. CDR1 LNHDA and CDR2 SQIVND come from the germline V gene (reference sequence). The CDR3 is CASSLAEYNEQFF. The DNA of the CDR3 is TGTGCCAGTAGTCTAGCAGAGTACAATGAGCAGTTCTTC.

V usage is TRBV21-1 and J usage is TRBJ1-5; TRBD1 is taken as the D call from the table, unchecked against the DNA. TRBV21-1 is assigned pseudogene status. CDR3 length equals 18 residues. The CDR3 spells CASSKVRNEGQGCQPQHF. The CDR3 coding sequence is TGTGCCAGCAGCAAAGTACGGAATGAAGGGCAGGGATGTCAGCCCCAGCATTTT.

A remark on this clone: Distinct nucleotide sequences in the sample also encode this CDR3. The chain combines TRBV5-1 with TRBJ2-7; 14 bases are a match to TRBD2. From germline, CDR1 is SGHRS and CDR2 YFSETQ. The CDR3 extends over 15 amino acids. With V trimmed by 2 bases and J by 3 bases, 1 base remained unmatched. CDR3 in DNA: TGCGCCAGCAGCTTTGGACTAGCGGGGGGCTACGAGCAGTACTTC. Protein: CASSFGLAGGYEQYF.

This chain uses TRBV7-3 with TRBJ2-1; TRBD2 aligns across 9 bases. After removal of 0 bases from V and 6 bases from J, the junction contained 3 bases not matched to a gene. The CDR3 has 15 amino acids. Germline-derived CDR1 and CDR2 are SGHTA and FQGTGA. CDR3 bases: TGTGCCAGCAGCTTAACTAGCGGGAGAAGCAATGAGCAGTTCTTC. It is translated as CASSLTSGRSNEQFF. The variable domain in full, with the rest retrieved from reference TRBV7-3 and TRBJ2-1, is GAGVSQTPSNKVTEKGKYVELRCDPISGHTALYWYRQSLGQGPEFLIYFQGTGAADDSGLPNDRFFAVRPEGSVSTLKIQRTERGDSAVYLCASSLTSGRSNEQFFGPGTRLTVL.

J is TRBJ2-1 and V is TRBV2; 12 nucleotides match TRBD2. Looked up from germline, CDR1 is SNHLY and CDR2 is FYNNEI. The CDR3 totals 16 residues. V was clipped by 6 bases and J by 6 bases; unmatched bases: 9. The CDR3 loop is CASRASRLAGANEQFF. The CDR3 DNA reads TGTGCCAGCAGGGCATCTCGACTAGCGGGAGCCAATGAGCAGTTCTTC. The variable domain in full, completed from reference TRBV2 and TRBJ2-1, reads EPEVTQTPSHQVTQMGQEVILRCVPISNHLYFYWYRQILGQKVEFLVSFYNNEISEKSEIFDDQFSVERPDGSNFTLKIRSTKLEDSAMYFCASRASRLAGANEQFFGPGTRLTVL.

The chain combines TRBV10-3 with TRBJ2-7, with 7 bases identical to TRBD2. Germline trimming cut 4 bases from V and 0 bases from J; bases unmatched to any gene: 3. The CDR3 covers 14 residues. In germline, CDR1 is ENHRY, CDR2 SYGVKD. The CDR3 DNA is TGTGCCATCAGTGCAGGCGGGAGCTCCTACGAGCAGTACTTC. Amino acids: CAISAGGSSYEQYF.

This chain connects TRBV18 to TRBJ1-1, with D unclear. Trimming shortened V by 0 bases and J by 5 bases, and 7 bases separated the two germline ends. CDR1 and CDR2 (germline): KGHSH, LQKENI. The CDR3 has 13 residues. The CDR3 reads CASSPPPKTEAFF. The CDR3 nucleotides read TGTGCCAGCTCACCACCGCCTAAAACTGAAGCTTTCTTT. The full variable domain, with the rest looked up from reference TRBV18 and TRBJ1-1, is NAGVMQNPRHLVRRRGQEARLRCSPMKGHSHVYWYRQLPEEGLKFMVYLQKENIIDESGMPKERFSAEFPKEGPSILRIQQVVRGDSAAYFCASSPPPKTEAFFGQGTRLTVV.

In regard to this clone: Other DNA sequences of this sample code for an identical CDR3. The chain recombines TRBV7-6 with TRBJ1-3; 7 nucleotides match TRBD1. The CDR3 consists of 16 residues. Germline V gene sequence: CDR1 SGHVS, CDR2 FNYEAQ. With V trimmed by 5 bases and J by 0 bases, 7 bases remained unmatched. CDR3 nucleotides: TGTGCCAGCAGCCTCGGGACAGCAAGCTCTGGAAACACCATATATTTT. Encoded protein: CASSLGTASSGNTIYF.

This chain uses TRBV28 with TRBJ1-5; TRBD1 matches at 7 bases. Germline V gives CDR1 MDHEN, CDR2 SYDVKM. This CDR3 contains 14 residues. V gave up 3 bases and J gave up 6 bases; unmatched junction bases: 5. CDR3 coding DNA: TGTGCCAGCAGTTTTGAGGGGGCAGGTCAGCCCCAGCATTTT. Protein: CASSFEGAGQPQHF.

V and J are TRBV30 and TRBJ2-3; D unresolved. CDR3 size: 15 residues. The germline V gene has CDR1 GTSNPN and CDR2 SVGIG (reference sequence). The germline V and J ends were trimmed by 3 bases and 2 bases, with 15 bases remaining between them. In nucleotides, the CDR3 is TGTGCCTGGAGGCGCGTGGGCGGCCCCACAGATACGCAGTATTTT. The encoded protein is CAWRRVGGPTDTQYF.

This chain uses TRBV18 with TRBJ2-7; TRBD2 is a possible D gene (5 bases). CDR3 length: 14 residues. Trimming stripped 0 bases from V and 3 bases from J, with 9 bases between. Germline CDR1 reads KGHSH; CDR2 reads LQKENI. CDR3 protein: CASSPPGNRYEQYF. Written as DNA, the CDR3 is TGTGCCAGCTCACCACCCGGGAACCGCTACGAGCAGTACTTC.

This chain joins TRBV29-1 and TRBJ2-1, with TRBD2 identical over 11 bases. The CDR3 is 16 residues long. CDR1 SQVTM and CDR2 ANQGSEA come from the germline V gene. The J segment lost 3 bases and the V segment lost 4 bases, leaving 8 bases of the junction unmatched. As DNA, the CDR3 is TGCAGCGTTGTCCCTAGCGGGAGGACTCTCTACAATGAGCAGTTCTTC. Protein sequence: CSVVPSGRTLYNEQFF.

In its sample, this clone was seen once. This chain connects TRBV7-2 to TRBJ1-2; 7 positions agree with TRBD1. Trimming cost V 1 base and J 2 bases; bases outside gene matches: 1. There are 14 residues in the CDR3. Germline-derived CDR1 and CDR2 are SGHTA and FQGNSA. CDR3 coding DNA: TGTGCCAGCAGCTTAGGGGGACAGAACTATGGCTACACCTTC. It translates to CASSLGGQNYGYTF.

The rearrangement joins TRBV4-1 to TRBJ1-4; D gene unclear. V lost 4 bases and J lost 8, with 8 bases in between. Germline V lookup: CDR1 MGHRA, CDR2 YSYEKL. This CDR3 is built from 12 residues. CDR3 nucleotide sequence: TGCGCCAGCAGCCGCCTGGGGGAAAAACTGTTTTTT. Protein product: CASSRLGEKLFF.

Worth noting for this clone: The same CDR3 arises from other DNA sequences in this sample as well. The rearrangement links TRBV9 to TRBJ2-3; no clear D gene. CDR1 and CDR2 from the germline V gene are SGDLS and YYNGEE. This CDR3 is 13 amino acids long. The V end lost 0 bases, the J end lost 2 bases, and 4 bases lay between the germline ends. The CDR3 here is CASSVGPTDTQYF. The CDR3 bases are TGTGCCAGCAGCGTAGGCCCCACAGATACGCAGTATTTT.

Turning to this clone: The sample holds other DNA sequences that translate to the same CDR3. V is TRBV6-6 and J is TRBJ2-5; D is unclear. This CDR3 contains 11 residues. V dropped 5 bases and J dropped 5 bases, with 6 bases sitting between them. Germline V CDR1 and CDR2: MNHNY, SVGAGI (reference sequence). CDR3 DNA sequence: TGTGCCAGCAGTCCCGGCGAGACCCAGTACTTC. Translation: CASSPGETQYF.

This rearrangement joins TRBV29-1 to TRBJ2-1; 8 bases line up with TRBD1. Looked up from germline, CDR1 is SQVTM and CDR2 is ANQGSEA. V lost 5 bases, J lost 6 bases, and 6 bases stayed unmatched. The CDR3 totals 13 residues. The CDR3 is CSVSDRGGNEQFF. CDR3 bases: TGCAGCGTTTCAGACAGGGGTGGCAATGAGCAGTTCTTC.

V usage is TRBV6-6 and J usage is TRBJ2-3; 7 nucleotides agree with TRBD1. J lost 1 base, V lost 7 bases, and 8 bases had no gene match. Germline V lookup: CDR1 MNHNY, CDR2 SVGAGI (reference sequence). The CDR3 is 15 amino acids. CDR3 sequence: CASNSPDRGTDTQYF. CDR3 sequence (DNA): TGTGCCAGCAACTCCCCCGACAGGGGCACAGATACGCAGTATTTT.

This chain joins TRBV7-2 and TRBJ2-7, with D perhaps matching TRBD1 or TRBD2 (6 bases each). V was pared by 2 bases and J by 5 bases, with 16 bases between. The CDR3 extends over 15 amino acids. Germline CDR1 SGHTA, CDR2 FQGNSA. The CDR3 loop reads CASSLIGGPRNEQYF. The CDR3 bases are TGTGCCAGCAGCTTAATCGGGGGCCCACGTAACGAGCAGTACTTC.

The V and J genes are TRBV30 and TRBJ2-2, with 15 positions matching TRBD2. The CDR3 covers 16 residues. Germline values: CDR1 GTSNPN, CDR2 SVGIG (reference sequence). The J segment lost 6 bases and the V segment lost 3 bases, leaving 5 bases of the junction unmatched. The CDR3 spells CAWRHGLAGGPGELFF. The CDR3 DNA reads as TGTGCCTGGAGACACGGACTAGCGGGAGGGCCCGGGGAGCTGTTTTTT.

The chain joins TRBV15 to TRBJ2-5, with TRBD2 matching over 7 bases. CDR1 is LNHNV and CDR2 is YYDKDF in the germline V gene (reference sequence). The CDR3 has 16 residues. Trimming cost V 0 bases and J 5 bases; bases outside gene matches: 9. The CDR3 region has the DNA TGTGCCACCAGCAGAGAGGGACTTCGGGGAGGGGAGACCCAGTACTTC. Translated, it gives CATSREGLRGGETQYF.

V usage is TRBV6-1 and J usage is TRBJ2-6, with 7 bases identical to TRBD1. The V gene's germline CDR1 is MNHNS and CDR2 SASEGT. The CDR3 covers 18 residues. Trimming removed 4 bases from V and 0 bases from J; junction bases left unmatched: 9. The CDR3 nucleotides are TGTGCCAGCAGTGCGATGACAGGGCAGGGCTCTGGGGCCAACGTCCTGACTTTC. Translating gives CASSAMTGQGSGANVLTF.

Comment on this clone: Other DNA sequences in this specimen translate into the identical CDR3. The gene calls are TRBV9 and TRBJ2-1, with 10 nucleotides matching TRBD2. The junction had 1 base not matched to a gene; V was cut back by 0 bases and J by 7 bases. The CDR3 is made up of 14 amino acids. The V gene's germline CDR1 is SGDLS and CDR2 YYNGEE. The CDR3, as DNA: TGTGCCAGCAGCGTAGTGACTAGCGGGAATGAGCAGTTCTTC. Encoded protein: CASSVVTSGNEQFF.

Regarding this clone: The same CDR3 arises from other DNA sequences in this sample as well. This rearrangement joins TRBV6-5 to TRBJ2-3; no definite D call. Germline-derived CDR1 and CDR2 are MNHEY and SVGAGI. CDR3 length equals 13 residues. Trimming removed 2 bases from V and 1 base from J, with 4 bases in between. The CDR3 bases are TGTGCCAGCAGTTACCCAGGCACAGATACGCAGTATTTT. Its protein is CASSYPGTDTQYF.

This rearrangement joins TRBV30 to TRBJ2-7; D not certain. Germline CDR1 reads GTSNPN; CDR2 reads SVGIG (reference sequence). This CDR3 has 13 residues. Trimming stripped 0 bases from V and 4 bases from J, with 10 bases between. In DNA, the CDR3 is TGTGCCTGGAGTGTACTCTTCCCTTACGAGCAGTACTTC. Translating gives CAWSVLFPYEQYF.

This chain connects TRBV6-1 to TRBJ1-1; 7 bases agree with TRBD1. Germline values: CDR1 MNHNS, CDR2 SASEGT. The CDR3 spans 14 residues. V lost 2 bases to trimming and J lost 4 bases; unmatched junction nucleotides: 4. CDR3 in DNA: TGTGCCAGCAGTGAAAACAGGGGCGGCACTGAAGCTTTCTTT. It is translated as CASSENRGGTEAFF.

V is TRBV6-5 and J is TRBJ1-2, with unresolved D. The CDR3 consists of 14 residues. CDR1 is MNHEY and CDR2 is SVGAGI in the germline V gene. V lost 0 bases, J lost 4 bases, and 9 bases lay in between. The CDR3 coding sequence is TGTGCCAGCAGTTACTCCCCGAGGGCCTATGGCTACACCTTC. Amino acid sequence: CASSYSPRAYGYTF.

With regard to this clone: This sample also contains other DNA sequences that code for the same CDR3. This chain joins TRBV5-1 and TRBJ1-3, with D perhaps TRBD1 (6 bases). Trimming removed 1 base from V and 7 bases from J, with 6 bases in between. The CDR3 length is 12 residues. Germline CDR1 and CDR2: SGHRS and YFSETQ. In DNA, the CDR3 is TGCGCCAGCAGCTTGCAGGGGAACACCATATATTTT. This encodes CASSLQGNTIYF.

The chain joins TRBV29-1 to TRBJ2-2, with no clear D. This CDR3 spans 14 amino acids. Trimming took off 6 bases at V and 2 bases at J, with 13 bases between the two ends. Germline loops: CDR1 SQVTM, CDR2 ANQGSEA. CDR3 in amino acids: CSVAKTQNTGELFF. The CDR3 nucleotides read TGCAGCGTAGCCAAGACACAAAACACCGGGGAGCTGTTTTTT.

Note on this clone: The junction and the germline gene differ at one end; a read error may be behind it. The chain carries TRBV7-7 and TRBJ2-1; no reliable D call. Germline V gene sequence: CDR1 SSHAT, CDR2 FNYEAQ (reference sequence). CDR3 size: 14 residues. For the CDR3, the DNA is TGTGCTAGCAGTCCCCACCCAGCAGGCTCGGAGCAGTTCTTC. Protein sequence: CASSPHPAGSEQFF.

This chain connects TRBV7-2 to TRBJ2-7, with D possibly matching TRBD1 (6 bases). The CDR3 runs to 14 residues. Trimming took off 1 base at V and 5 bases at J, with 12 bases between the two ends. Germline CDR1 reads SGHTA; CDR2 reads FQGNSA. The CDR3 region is CASSLVQGPNEQYF. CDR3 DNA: TGTGCCAGCAGCTTAGTTCAGGGGCCTAACGAGCAGTACTTC.